Below are 31 T cell receptor beta chains sequenced from a single sample in a study of CD8+CD57+ T cells in acquired aplastic anemia. For CDR3 and TCR beta VDJ profiling, genomic DNA was the template used. TCRdb re-derived calls from the reads in MiXCR, one entry per CDR3 protein. The table has some 200,000 distinct CDR3 sequences, under 65% seen once; the top ten hold 25% to 30%. The sequenced material came from sorted CD4+, CD8+, or CD8+CD57+ T cells (not recorded which) from PBMCs. The receptor source for this set is a human donor in good health.

The chain uses TRBV2 and TRBJ2-7, with 7 bases aligning to TRBD2. The junction had 15 bases not matched to a gene; V was cut back by 4 bases and J by 3 bases. This CDR3 contains 17 residues. Germline-derived CDR1 and CDR2 are SNHLY and FYNNEI. The CDR3 is CASSGRIKARESYEQYF. The CDR3 coding sequence is TGTGCCAGCAGTGGACGTATTAAGGCGCGGGAGAGCTACGAGCAGTACTTC. Looking up the rest from reference TRBV2 and TRBJ2-7 gives the full variable domain: EPEVTQTPSHQVTQMGQEVILRCVPISNHLYFYWYRQILGQKVEFLVSFYNNEISEKSEIFDDQFSVERPDGSNFTLKIRSTKLEDSAMYFCASSGRIKARESYEQYFGPGTRLTVT.

The chain has TRBV9 and TRBJ1-3; 8 nucleotides align to TRBD1. Germline CDR1 and CDR2: SGDLS and YYNGEE. Trimming cost V 4 bases and J 0 bases; bases outside gene matches: 9. The CDR3 is 17 residues long. The CDR3 DNA reads as TGTGCCAGCAGCACCCACGGGACAGGTAGCTCTGGAAACACCATATATTTT. Its translation: CASSTHGTGSSGNTIYF.

The chain employs TRBV2 and TRBJ1-2; tentatively, D is TRBD1 (5 bases). CDR3 size: 16 residues. Germline assignment: CDR1 SNHLY and CDR2 FYNNEI. Trimming left V 4 bases short and J 2 bases short, with 17 bases between. The CDR3 protein is CASSGGRGAPNYGYTF. The CDR3 DNA is TGTGCCAGCAGTGGGGGACGTGGGGCCCCAAACTATGGCTACACCTTC.

The chain links TRBV20-1 to TRBJ2-7, with 9 nucleotides matching TRBD2. The CDR3 spans 15 residues. The V gene end was trimmed by 3 bases and the J gene end by 6 bases; junction bases not matched to a gene: 12. The germline gives CDR1 DFQATT, CDR2 SNEGSKA (reference sequence). The CDR3 loop is CSARGGGAPQGEQYF. The CDR3, as DNA: TGCAGTGCTAGGGGCGGGGGGGCCCCCCAAGGCGAGCAGTACTTC.

This chain links TRBV19 with TRBJ2-1, with D uncertain. The CDR3 has 13 amino acids. V lost 4 bases and J lost 4, with 8 bases in between. Germline values: CDR1 LNHDA, CDR2 SQIVND (reference sequence). The CDR3 coding sequence is TGTGCCAGTAGTAACTTTCCTTACAATGAGCAGTTCTTC. Its translation: CASSNFPYNEQFF.

The chain has TRBV7-2 and TRBJ2-4; TRBD2 aligns across 10 bases. The CDR3 has 17 residues. V shed 0 bases and J 8 bases; nucleotides not matched to a gene: 10. Looked up from germline, CDR1 is SGHTA and CDR2 is FQGNSA. This CDR3 reads CASSLAGGRTSGHIQYF. The DNA for the CDR3 is TGTGCCAGCAGCTTAGCGGGGGGACGGACTAGCGGCCACATTCAGTACTTC.

This clonotype has a single count. The chain is built from TRBV7-2 and TRBJ1-1; no clear D gene. The CDR3 length is 14 residues. Trimming stripped 0 bases from V and 1 base from J, with 6 bases between. The germline CDR1 and CDR2 sequences are SGHTA and FQGNSA. CDR3 DNA sequence: TGTGCCAGCAGCTTAGCAGGGTGGAACACTGAAGCTTTCTTT. Its protein product is CASSLAGWNTEAFF.

This clonotype appeared a single time. One end of the junction is discordant with germline, which a read error may explain. The chain combines TRBV6-1 with TRBJ2-5, with D perhaps TRBD2 (5 bases). Germline CDR1 reads MNHNS; CDR2 reads SASEGT. The CDR3 is made up of 10 amino acids. The CDR3 DNA reads TGTGCCAGCAGCAAGTCCGGGATTTCATTC. Translated: CASSKSGISF.

The chain carries TRBV19 and TRBJ1-1; no clear D. Germline V lookup: CDR1 LNHDA, CDR2 SQIVND (reference sequence). The CDR3 has 12 residues. V was pared by 7 bases and J by 0 bases, with 6 bases between. In DNA form, the CDR3 reads TGTGCCAGTACATCCCTGAACACTGAAGCTTTCTTT. Translating gives CASTSLNTEAFF. The full variable domain, completed using reference TRBV19 and TRBJ1-1, is DGGITQSPKYLFRKEGQNVTLSCEQNLNHDAMYWYRQDPGQGLRLIYYSQIVNDFQKGDIAEGYSVSREKKESFPLTVTSAQKNPTAFYLCASTSLNTEAFFGQGTRLTVV.

This clonotype has a count of ten or more. CDR3 in DNA: TGTGCCAGTAGTATGTGGGGGAGCACCGGGGAGCTGTTTTTT. Protein product: CASSMWGSTGELFF. The chain carries TRBV19 and TRBJ2-2; D assignment may be TRBD1 or TRBD2 (5 bases each). CDR1 is LNHDA, CDR2 SQIVND, per germline (reference sequence). This CDR3 contains 14 residues. The V and J ends lost 3 bases and 4 bases respectively, with 9 bases between them.

This rearrangement joins TRBV9 to TRBJ1-1; weak D call: TRBD1 (6 bases). The CDR3 has 14 residues. Trimming took 3 bases from V and 5 from J, leaving 14 bases between them. Germline V CDR1 and CDR2: SGDLS, YYNGEE. The CDR3 here is CASSGGSGETEAFF. The CDR3 DNA sequence: TGTGCCAGCAGCGGGGGTTCAGGGGAGACTGAAGCTTTCTTT.

This clonotype was counted only a few times. Mismatch with germline at one junction end may stem from a read error. The chain joins TRBV10-3 to TRBJ1-1, with a tentative D call TRBD1 (5 bases). Germline V gene data show CDR1 as ENHRY and CDR2 as SYGVKD. The CDR3 has 13 residues. CDR3 nucleotide sequence: TGTGCCATCAGGCTCGACAGATACACTGAGGCTTTCTTT. Its protein product is CAIRLDRYTEAFF.

This clonotype was recorded a few times. The genes are TRBV10-3 and TRBJ1-2, with TRBD1 as a possible D gene (5 bases). Trimming cost V 7 bases and J 3 bases, with 12 bases left between them. CDR1 is ENHRY, CDR2 SYGVKD, per germline. The CDR3 totals 13 residues. The CDR3 sequence is CAITGGIDYGYTF. As DNA, the CDR3 is TGTGCCATCACGGGGGGTATCGACTATGGCTACACCTTC.

The chain combines TRBV19 with TRBJ2-7; D gene unclear. The germline gives CDR1 LNHDA, CDR2 SQIVND (reference sequence). The CDR3 sequence is 12 residues long. V gave up 4 bases and J gave up 4 bases, with 8 bases separating them. As DNA, the CDR3 is TGTGCCAGTAGTACGGGCCTGTACGAGCAGTACTTC. Translating gives CASSTGLYEQYF.

The chain joins TRBV9 to TRBJ1-1; D gene ambiguous. V shed 6 bases and J shed 4 bases, with 16 bases lying between them. CDR3 length: 14 amino acids. Per the germline V gene, CDR1 is SGDLS and CDR2 is YYNGEE. The CDR3 DNA reads as TGTGCCAGCACCCTCAGCGGGGTACGCACTGAAGCTTTCTTT. Translating gives CASTLSGVRTEAFF. The full variable domain, in which reference TRBV9 and TRBJ1-1 provide the parts outside the CDR3, is DSGVTQTPKHLITATGQRVTLRCSPRSGDLSVYWYQQSLDQGLQFLIQYYNGEERAKGNILERFSAQQFPDLHSELNLSSLELGDSALYFCASTLSGVRTEAFFGQGTRLTVV.

The chain has TRBV10-2 and TRBJ2-3; D unclear. This CDR3 contains 14 residues. The V gene's germline CDR1 is WSHSY and CDR2 SAAADI. Trimming cost V 3 bases and J 0 bases, with 7 bases left between them. The CDR3: CASSERASTDTQYF. CDR3 in DNA: TGCGCCAGCAGTGAAAGAGCGAGCACAGATACGCAGTATTTT.

This chain uses TRBV4-3 with TRBJ1-2; weak D call: TRBD1 (5 bases). There are 15 residues in the CDR3. Between the trimmed V and J ends, which lost 0 bases and 5 bases, there was a span of 13 bases. CDR1 LGHNA and CDR2 YSLEER come from the germline V gene. CDR3 sequence reads: CASSQDKRQNYGYTF. The CDR3 region has the DNA TGCGCCAGCAGCCAAGACAAACGACAGAATTATGGCTACACCTTC.

The genes are TRBV24-1 and TRBJ2-7; 11 bases map to TRBD1. The germline V gene encodes CDR1 KGHDR and CDR2 SFDVKD. The CDR3 contains 17 residues. With 4 bases clipped from V and 7 bases from J, the junction kept 14 bases outside the gene matches. CDR3 DNA sequence: TGTGCCACCAGTGACCCCGATTATGGGACAGGGGGGGAAGAGCAGTACTTC. It yields the protein CATSDPDYGTGGEEQYF.

The chain is built from TRBV9 and TRBJ2-4, with D possibly being TRBD1 (6 bases). The germline V gene has CDR1 SGDLS and CDR2 YYNGEE. Trimming removed 4 bases from V and 3 bases from J, with 8 bases in between. The CDR3 covers 13 residues. The CDR3 DNA sequence: TGTGCCAGCAGCCCAGGGGACAAAAACATTCAGTACTTC. It encodes CASSPGDKNIQYF.

This clonotype has just a few counts. The rearrangement joins TRBV20-1 to TRBJ2-5, with TRBD1 matching 10 bases. The CDR3 covers 13 residues. Germline CDR1 and CDR2: DFQATT and SNEGSKA (reference sequence). The junction had 8 bases not matched to a gene; V was cut back by 5 bases and J by 8 bases. The CDR3 DNA follows: TGCAGTGCTGGACCCGGGACAGGGGAAACCCAGTACTTC. It is translated as CSAGPGTGETQYF.

The J gene is TRBJ2-1, the V gene TRBV5-1, with TRBD2 identical over 14 bases. Germline assignment: CDR1 SGHRS and CDR2 YFSETQ. The CDR3 is 16 residues long. V dropped 4 bases and J dropped 8; count of bases not matched to a gene: 8. As DNA, the CDR3 is TGCGCCAGCAGCAAAGGGACTAGCGGGAGTATCGATGAGCAGTTCTTC. It codes for CASSKGTSGSIDEQFF.

The sample holds a few counts of this clonotype. This chain connects TRBV7-9 to TRBJ2-2; TRBD2 aligns across 7 bases. This CDR3 is 15 amino acids long. Trimming cost V 8 bases and J 5 bases; bases outside gene matches: 11. Germline lookup yields CDR1 SEHNR and CDR2 FQNEAQ (reference sequence). CDR3 DNA sequence: TGTGCCAGCGGACCCCCAAGGGAGGGAACCGGGGAGCTGTTTTTT. Its translation is CASGPPREGTGELFF.

This clonotype was observed at least ten times. The CDR3 loop reads CASSPRTSGIHEQYF. In nucleotides, the CDR3 is TGTGCCAGCAGCCCTCGGACTAGCGGGATCCACGAGCAGTACTTC. The chain links TRBV7-9 to TRBJ2-7; 12 bases align to TRBD2. The V gene's germline CDR1 is SEHNR and CDR2 FQNEAQ (reference sequence). CDR3 size: 15 residues. Trimming took 5 bases from V and 5 from J; bases not matched to a gene: 7.

This clonotype was recorded only once. CDR3 nucleotides: TGTGCCAGCAGTTGGGGGACAGGGCAAGAGACCCAGTACTTC. Translating gives CASSWGTGQETQYF. The chain couples TRBV7-9 to TRBJ2-5, with 9 positions matching TRBD1. V was clipped by 6 bases and J by 2 bases; unmatched bases: 4. CDR3 length: 14 residues. In germline, CDR1 is SEHNR, CDR2 FQNEAQ (reference sequence).

This clonotype was detected only a few times. V usage is TRBV24-1 and J usage is TRBJ1-5; D remains unclear. V was trimmed by 6 bases and J by 7 bases, leaving 15 bases between them. From germline, CDR1 is KGHDR and CDR2 SFDVKD. This CDR3 contains 14 residues. CDR3 protein: CATSTPGIGQPQHF. As DNA, the CDR3 is TGTGCCACCAGTACTCCCGGGATAGGCCAGCCCCAGCATTTT.

In this sample, this clonotype turned up many times. V usage is TRBV19 and J usage is TRBJ2-1, with 9 bases that match TRBD2. From germline, CDR1 is LNHDA and CDR2 SQIVND (reference sequence). The V and J ends lost 4 bases and 8 bases, in that order; junction bases with no gene match: 9. The CDR3 runs 15 residues. The CDR3 DNA reads TGTGCCAGTAGTAATTGGCCTAGCGGGATCGATGAGCAGTTCTTC. This gives the protein CASSNWPSGIDEQFF.

The genes are TRBV7-6 and TRBJ2-5; possibly TRBD1 or TRBD2 for D (5 bases each). With 2 bases removed from V and 3 bases from J, the gap between germline ends came to 13 bases. The CDR3 sequence is 15 residues long. CDR1 SGHVS and CDR2 FNYEAQ come from the germline V gene. CDR3 DNA: TGTGCCAGCAGCTTATTGGCCGGGGCTGAAGAGACCCAGTACTTC. Its protein product is CASSLLAGAEETQYF.

This clonotype was observed once. J is TRBJ1-1 and V is TRBV19; the D gene is possibly TRBD1 (6 bases). Per germline, CDR1 LNHDA and CDR2 SQIVND (reference sequence). V was shortened by 5 bases and J by 0 bases, with 13 bases between the two germline ends. The CDR3 spans 15 residues. The DNA of the CDR3 is TGTGCCAGTAGTTCCTGGACAGCCTTGAACACTGAAGCTTTCTTT. It is translated as CASSSWTALNTEAFF. Complete variable domain (other parts from reference TRBV19 and TRBJ1-1): DGGITQSPKYLFRKEGQNVTLSCEQNLNHDAMYWYRQDPGQGLRLIYYSQIVNDFQKGDIAEGYSVSREKKESFPLTVTSAQKNPTAFYLCASSSWTALNTEAFFGQGTRLTVV.

This chain connects TRBV20-1 to TRBJ2-4, with TRBD2 as a possible D gene (5 bases). Germline V lookup: CDR1 DFQATT, CDR2 SNEGSKA (reference sequence). The germline V and J ends were trimmed by 6 bases and 8 bases, with 17 bases remaining between them. The CDR3 extends over 13 amino acids. CDR3 residues: CSAEDSAEHIQYF. CDR3 nucleotide sequence: TGCAGTGCAGAGGACTCGGCCGAACACATTCAGTACTTC.

The table lists this clonotype with a few counts. The chain combines TRBV7-2 with TRBJ2-7; D ambiguous. From germline, CDR1 is SGHTA and CDR2 FQGNSA. The CDR3 runs to 12 residues. Trimming cost V 3 bases and J 3 bases, with 6 bases left between them. The CDR3 loop is CASSLADYEQYF. The DNA of the CDR3 is TGTGCCAGCAGCTTGGCGGACTACGAGCAGTACTTC.

The chain has TRBV10-3 and TRBJ2-5; a possible D gene is TRBD2 (5 bases). The V gene's germline CDR1 is ENHRY and CDR2 SYGVKD. V was clipped by 10 bases and J by 2 bases, with 23 bases between them. This CDR3 region has 16 residues. In DNA form, the CDR3 reads TGTGCCAGCAGCTTACTCCGGGATGCTGCACAAGAGACCCAGTACTTC. It yields the protein CASSLLRDAAQETQYF.